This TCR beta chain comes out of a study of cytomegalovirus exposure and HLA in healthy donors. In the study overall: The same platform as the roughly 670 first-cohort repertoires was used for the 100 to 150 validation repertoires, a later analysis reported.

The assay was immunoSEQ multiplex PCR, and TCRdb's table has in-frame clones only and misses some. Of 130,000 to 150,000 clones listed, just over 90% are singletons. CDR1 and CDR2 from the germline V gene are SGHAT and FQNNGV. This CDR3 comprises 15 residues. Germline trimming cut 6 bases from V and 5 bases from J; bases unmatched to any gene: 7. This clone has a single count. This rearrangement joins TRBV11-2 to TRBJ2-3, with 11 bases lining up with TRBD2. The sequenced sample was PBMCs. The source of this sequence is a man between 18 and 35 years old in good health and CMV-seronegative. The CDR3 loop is CASRGPGTSGDTQYF. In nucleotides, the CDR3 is TGTGCCAGCAGAGGGCCCGGGACTAGCGGAGATACGCAGTATTTT.